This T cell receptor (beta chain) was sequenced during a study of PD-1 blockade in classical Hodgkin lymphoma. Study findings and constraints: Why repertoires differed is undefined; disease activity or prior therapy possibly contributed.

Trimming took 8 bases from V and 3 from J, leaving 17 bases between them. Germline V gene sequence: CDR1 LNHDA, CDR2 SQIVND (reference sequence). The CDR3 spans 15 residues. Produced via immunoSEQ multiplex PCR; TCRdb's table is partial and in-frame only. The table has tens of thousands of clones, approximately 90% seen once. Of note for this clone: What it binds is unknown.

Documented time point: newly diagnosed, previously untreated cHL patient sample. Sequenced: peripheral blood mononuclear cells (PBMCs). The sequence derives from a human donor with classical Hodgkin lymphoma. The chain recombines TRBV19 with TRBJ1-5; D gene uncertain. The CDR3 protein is CASQEESSFNQPQHF. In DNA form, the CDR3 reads TGTGCCAGTCAAGAAGAGAGTTCTTTCAATCAGCCCCAGCATTTT.